This TCR beta chain came from a study of blood T cell repertoires in COVID-19. Profiling relied on immunoSEQ multiplex PCR, and the TCRdb table lists in-frame clones only, not all of them. The sample shows about 170,000 clones, roughly 85% of them seen only once. V lost 7 bases and J lost 1, with 14 bases in between. Looked up from germline, CDR1 is MNHEY and CDR2 is SVGAGI. The CDR3 has 15 residues. This clonotype was sampled from a woman between 65 and 79 years old in a cohort exposed to, infected with or recovered from COVID-19 (not recorded which). The V gene is TRBV6-5, the J gene TRBJ1-5, with D perhaps TRBD1 (5 bases). Sequencing was carried out using PBMCs or T cells enriched from blood (not recorded which). The CDR3 loop is CASNPGGMSNQPQHF. CDR3 DNA: TGTGCCAGCAACCCCGGGGGGATGAGCAATCAGCCCCAGCATTTT.